This entry lists 13 T cell receptor beta chains sequenced from one sample in a study of CD8 T cells in Susac syndrome. RNA in amounts of 0.5 to 1 ug was reverse transcribed with random hexamers. TCRdb recomputed calls from the immunoSEQ multiplex PCR reads with MiXCR, one row per CDR3 protein. Of 150,000 to 180,000 distinct CDR3 sequences in the sample, approximately 94% were seen once. Sequencing was done on a sample of CD8+ T cells from PBMCs. Receptors were obtained from a human donor with multiple sclerosis.

Only one count was recorded for this clonotype. The rearrangement links TRBV29-1 to TRBJ1-2, with a possible D match to TRBD1 (5 bases). CDR3 length: 11 residues. V lost 7 bases, J lost 6 bases, and 12 bases lay in between. CDR1 and CDR2 from the germline V gene are SQVTM and ANQGSEA. The CDR3 DNA sequence: TGCAGCGCCCGGCAGGGCAATGGCTACACCTTC. It is translated as CSARQGNGYTF. The full variable domain, with the rest looked up from reference TRBV29-1 and TRBJ1-2, is SAVISQKPSRDICQRGTSLTIQCQVDSQVTMMFWYRQQPGQSLTLIATANQGSEATYESGFVIDKFPISRPNLTFSTLTVSNMSPEDSSIYLCSARQGNGYTFGSGTRLTVV.

The chain recombines TRBV30 with TRBJ2-7; 10 bases map to TRBD1. The length of the CDR3 is 18 residues. Germline V CDR1 and CDR2: GTSNPN, SVGIG (reference sequence). After removal of 1 base from V and 4 bases from J, the junction contained 16 bases not matched to a gene. CDR3 nucleotides: TGTGCCTGGAGTGCCGCAAGGACAGGGGGAAATGAGGAGTACGAGCAGTACTTC. Protein: CAWSAARTGGNEEYEQYF.

The gene calls are TRBV12-3 or TRBV12-4 and TRBJ2-2, with D uncertain. The CDR3 has 15 amino acids. Trimming took off 5 bases at V and 4 bases at J, with 14 bases between the two ends. The CDR3 bases are TGTGCCAGCAGTGACACCCACGGATTCACCGGGGAGCTGTTTTTT. It encodes CASSDTHGFTGELFF.

This chain links TRBV14 with TRBJ1-2; a possible D gene is TRBD1 (6 bases). Trimming took off 0 bases at V and 8 bases at J, with 10 bases between the two ends. This CDR3 has 13 residues. Germline V gene data show CDR1 as SGHDN and CDR2 as FVKESK. The CDR3 DNA is TGTGCCAGCAGCCAAGATTGGGGGGGCGGCTACACCTTC. This translates into CASSQDWGGGYTF.

The J gene is TRBJ1-2, the V gene TRBV20-1, with no clear D. The length of the CDR3 is 14 residues. Trimming shortened V by 0 bases and J by 3 bases, and 11 bases separated the two germline ends. Germline assignment: CDR1 DFQATT and CDR2 SNEGSKA (reference sequence). Written as DNA, the CDR3 is TGCAGTGCTAGAGATTCCCAGGTCGACTATGGCTACACCTTC. It encodes CSARDSQVDYGYTF.

The gene calls are TRBV3-1 and TRBJ1-5; TRBD1 might be the D (6 bases). The CDR3 has 16 amino acids. The V end lost 1 base, the J end lost 7 bases, and 17 bases lay between the germline ends. Per the germline V gene, CDR1 is LGHDT and CDR2 is YNNKEL (reference sequence). CDR3 DNA sequence: TGTGCCAGCAGCCAAGGATTACCGGGGGCAGGACAGCCCCAGCATTTT. Its translation: CASSQGLPGAGQPQHF.

The chain links TRBV5-6 to TRBJ2-7; a weak D match, TRBD1 (6 bases). V lost 0 bases and J lost 5, with 12 bases in between. The germline V gene has CDR1 SGHDT and CDR2 YYEEEE. This CDR3 region has 14 residues. CDR3 amino acids: CASSLVQGSNEQYF. The CDR3 DNA is TGTGCCAGCAGCTTGGTTCAGGGGAGCAACGAGCAGTACTTC.

This chain links TRBV5-6 with TRBJ2-1; either TRBD1 or TRBD2 may supply D (5 bases each). This CDR3 contains 15 residues. The germline V gene encodes CDR1 SGHDT and CDR2 YYEEEE. Trimming took off 6 bases at V and 0 bases at J, with 13 bases between the two ends. The CDR3 sequence: CASNTGRSSYNEQFF. As DNA, the CDR3 is TGTGCCAGCAACACGGGGCGCAGCTCCTACAATGAGCAGTTCTTC.

V usage is TRBV29-1 and J usage is TRBJ2-3, with 11 nucleotides matching TRBD1. CDR3 size: 13 residues. Germline V lookup: CDR1 SQVTM, CDR2 ANQGSEA. V lost 7 bases to trimming and J lost 8 bases; unmatched junction nucleotides: 8. In DNA, the CDR3 is TGCAGCGACCGGGGACAGGGGGAATTTACGCAGTATTTT. Protein: CSDRGQGEFTQYF.

The chain links TRBV7-2 to TRBJ2-1; the match to TRBD1 covers 8 bases. The germline CDR1 and CDR2 sequences are SGHTA and FQGNSA. This CDR3 comprises 15 residues. Losses at the gene ends were 1 base for V and 4 bases for J; bases not matched to a gene: 3. CDR3 in amino acids: CASSLVQGAYNEQFF. CDR3 DNA: TGTGCCAGCAGCTTAGTGCAGGGGGCTTACAATGAGCAGTTCTTC.

The chain couples TRBV15 to TRBJ2-2; tentatively, D is TRBD2 (5 bases). The CDR3 runs to 15 residues. The V gene's germline CDR1 is LNHNV and CDR2 YYDKDF (reference sequence). Trimming left V 0 bases short and J 7 bases short, with 12 bases between. The CDR3 is CATSRDDSGNGELFF. CDR3 sequence (DNA): TGTGCCACCAGCAGAGATGACTCGGGGAACGGGGAGCTGTTTTTT.

This chain joins TRBV9 and TRBJ2-2; D is uncertain. The V and J ends lost 4 bases and 0 bases respectively, with 4 bases between them. The CDR3 runs to 13 residues. Germline V gene data show CDR1 as SGDLS and CDR2 as YYNGEE. The CDR3 loop reads CASSPSNTGELFF. The CDR3 DNA is TGTGCCAGCAGCCCCTCGAACACCGGGGAGCTGTTTTTT.

V gene TRBV27 combines with J gene TRBJ2-7; 11 nucleotides agree with TRBD2. CDR1 is MNHEY, CDR2 SMNVEV, per germline (reference sequence). This CDR3 has 16 residues. Trimming took 6 bases from V and 3 from J; bases not matched to a gene: 10. The CDR3 nucleotides are TGTGCCAGCAGCCTGGGATCCGGACTAGCGGGCTACGAGCAGTACTTC. Protein: CASSLGSGLAGYEQYF.